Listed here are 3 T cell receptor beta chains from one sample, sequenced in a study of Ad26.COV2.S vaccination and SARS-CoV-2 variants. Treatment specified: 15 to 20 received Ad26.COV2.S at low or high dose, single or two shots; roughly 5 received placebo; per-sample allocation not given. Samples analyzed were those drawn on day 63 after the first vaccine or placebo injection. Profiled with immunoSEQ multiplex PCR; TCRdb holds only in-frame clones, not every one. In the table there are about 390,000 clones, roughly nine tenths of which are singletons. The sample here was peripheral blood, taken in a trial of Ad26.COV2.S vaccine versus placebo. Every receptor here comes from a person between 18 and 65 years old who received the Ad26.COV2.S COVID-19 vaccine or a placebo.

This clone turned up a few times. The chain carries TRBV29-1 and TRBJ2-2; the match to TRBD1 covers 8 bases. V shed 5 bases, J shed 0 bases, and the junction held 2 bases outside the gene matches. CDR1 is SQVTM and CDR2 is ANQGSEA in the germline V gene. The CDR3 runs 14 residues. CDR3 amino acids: CSVPGQANTGELFF. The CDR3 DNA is TGCAGCGTTCCGGGACAGGCGAACACCGGGGAGCTGTTTTTT.

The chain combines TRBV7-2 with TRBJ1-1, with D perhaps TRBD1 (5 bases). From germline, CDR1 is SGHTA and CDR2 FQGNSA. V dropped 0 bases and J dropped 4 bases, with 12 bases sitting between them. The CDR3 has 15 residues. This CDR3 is CASSLASGAGTEAFF. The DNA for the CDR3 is TGTGCCAGCAGCTTAGCGTCTGGGGCGGGCACTGAAGCTTTCTTT.

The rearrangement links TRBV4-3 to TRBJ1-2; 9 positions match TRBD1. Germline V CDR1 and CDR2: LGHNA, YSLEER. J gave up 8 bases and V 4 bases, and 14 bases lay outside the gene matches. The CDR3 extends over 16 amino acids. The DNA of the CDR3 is TGCGCCAGCAGCCCACAGCCGGGACAGGGTCTTTGGGGCTACACCTTC. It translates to CASSPQPGQGLWGYTF.